The 4 T cell receptor beta chains presented below share a single source sample, sequenced in a study of blood T cells in healthy people across ages. Combining a sample-barcoded 5' primer with a J-beta primer mix, a second PCR ran for roughly 7 to 12 cycles. TCRdb re-called the 5' RACE reads with MiXCR, one entry per CDR3 protein. This sample yields some 880,000 distinct CDR3 sequences, of which roughly 34% are seen a single time; 10% to 15% belongs to the top ten. Sequenced sample: blood. These receptors came from a man aged 18 to 30 in good health.

There are a few counts of this clonotype. The V gene is TRBV29-1, the J gene TRBJ1-1, with 7 bases matching TRBD1. There are 13 residues in the CDR3. After removal of 7 bases from V and 4 bases from J, the junction contained 9 bases not matched to a gene. Looked up from germline, CDR1 is SQVTM and CDR2 is ANQGSEA. CDR3 amino acids: CSAETGEVTEAFF. The CDR3 region has the DNA TGCAGCGCAGAAACAGGGGAGGTCACTGAAGCTTTCTTT. The full variable domain, its missing parts supplied by reference TRBV29-1 and TRBJ1-1, is SAVISQKPSRDICQRGTSLTIQCQVDSQVTMMFWYRQQPGQSLTLIATANQGSEATYESGFVIDKFPISRPNLTFSTLTVSNMSPEDSSIYLCSAETGEVTEAFFGQGTRLTVV.

Here the CDR3 DNA reads TGTGCCACCAGTGACAAGACCATAGGTGGAAATGAGCAGTTCTTC. It yields the protein CATSDKTIGGNEQFF. This rearrangement joins TRBV24-1 to TRBJ2-1; D not certain. Trimming shortened V by 4 bases and J by 7 bases, and 16 bases separated the two germline ends. The CDR3 is 15 amino acids. The germline CDR1 and CDR2 sequences are KGHDR and SFDVKD.

The chain couples TRBV29-1 to TRBJ1-2; 8 bases are shared with TRBD1. V was clipped by 3 bases and J by 8 bases; unmatched bases: 8. This CDR3 is built from 13 residues. Per germline, CDR1 SQVTM and CDR2 ANQGSEA. CDR3 protein: CSVDLGQGHGYTF. CDR3 bases: TGCAGCGTTGACCTTGGACAGGGTCACGGCTACACCTTC.

The CDR3 DNA reads TGTGCCAGCAGAAAGGACAGCGGGGGCCGTAACACCGGGGAGCTGTTTTTT. It yields the protein CASRKDSGGRNTGELFF. The gene calls are TRBV7-3 and TRBJ2-2, with TRBD2 matching over 8 bases. The CDR3 covers 17 residues. Germline V lookup: CDR1 SGHTA, CDR2 FQGTGA. V shed 6 bases and J 2 bases; nucleotides not matched to a gene: 11.